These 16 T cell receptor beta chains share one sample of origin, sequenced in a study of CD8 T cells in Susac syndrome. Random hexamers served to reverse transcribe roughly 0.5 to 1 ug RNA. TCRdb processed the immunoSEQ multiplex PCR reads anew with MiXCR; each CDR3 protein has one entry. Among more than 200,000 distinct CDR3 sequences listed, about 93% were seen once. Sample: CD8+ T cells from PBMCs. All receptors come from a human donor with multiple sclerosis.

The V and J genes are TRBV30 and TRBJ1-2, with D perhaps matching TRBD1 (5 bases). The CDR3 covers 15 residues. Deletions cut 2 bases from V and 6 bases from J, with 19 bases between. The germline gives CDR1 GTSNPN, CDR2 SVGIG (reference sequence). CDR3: CAWSPVDGAGNGYTF. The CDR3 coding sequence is TGTGCCTGGAGTCCGGTCGACGGGGCAGGGAATGGCTACACCTTC.

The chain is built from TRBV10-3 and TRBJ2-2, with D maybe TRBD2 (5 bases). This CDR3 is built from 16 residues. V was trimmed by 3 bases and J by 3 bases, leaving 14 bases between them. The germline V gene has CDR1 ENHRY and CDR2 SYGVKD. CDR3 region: CAISDPEGGYTGELFF. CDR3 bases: TGTGCCATCAGTGATCCTGAGGGTGGTTACACCGGGGAGCTGTTTTTT.

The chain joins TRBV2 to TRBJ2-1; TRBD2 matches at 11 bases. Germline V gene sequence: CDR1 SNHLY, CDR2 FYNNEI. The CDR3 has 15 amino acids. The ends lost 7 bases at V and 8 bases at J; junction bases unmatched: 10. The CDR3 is CASMGLAVEWDEQFF. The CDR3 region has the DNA TGTGCCAGCATGGGACTAGCGGTCGAATGGGATGAGCAGTTCTTC.

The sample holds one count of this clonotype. This CDR3 is CASSLTSYNEQYF. The CDR3 region has the DNA TGTGCCAGCAGCCTAACTAGTTACAACGAGCAGTACTTC. V and J are TRBV6-5 and TRBJ2-7; weak D call: TRBD2 (5 bases). This CDR3 region has 13 residues. V dropped 6 bases and J dropped 5 bases, with 14 bases sitting between them. CDR1 is MNHEY, CDR2 SVGAGI, per germline.

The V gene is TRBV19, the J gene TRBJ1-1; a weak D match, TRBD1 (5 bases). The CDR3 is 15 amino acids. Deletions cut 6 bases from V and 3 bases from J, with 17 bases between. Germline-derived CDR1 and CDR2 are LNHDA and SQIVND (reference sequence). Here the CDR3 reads CASSPRWGRDTEAFF. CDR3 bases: TGTGCCAGTAGCCCGAGGTGGGGGAGGGACACTGAAGCTTTCTTT.

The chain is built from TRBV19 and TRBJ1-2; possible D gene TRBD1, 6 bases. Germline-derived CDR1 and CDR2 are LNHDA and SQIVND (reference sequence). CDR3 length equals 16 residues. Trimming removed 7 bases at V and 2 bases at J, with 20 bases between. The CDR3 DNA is TGTGCCAGTACCCACATGGGGGCTAGAGTCAACTATGGCTACACCTTC. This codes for CASTHMGARVNYGYTF.

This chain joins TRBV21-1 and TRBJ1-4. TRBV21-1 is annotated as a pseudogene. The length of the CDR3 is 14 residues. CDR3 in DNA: TGTGCCAGCAGCACGATGTATCGTGGTGAAAAACTGTTTTTT. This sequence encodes CASSTMYRGEKLFF.

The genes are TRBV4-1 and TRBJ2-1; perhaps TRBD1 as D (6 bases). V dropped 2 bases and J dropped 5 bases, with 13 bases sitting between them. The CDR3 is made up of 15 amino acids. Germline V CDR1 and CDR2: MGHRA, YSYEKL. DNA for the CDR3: TGCGCCAGCAGCCAACCCTGGGGGCTTGACAATGAGCAGTTCTTC. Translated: CASSQPWGLDNEQFF.

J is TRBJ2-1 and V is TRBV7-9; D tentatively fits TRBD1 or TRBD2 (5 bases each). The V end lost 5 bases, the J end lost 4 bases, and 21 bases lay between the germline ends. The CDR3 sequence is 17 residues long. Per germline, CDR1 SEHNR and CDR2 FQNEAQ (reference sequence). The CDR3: CASSRPSVGTSYNEQFF. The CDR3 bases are TGTGCCAGCAGCCGGCCCTCGGTGGGGACCTCGTACAATGAGCAGTTCTTC.

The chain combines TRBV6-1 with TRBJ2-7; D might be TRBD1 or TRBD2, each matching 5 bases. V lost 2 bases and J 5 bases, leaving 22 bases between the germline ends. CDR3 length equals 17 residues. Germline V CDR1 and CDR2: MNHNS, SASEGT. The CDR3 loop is CASSESPGLPGINEQYF. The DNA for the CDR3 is TGTGCCAGCAGTGAAAGCCCGGGGCTCCCCGGTATCAACGAGCAGTACTTC.

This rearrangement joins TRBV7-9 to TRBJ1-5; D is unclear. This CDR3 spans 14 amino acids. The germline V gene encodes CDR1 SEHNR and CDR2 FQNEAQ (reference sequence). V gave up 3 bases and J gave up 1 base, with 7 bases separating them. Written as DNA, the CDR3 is TGTGCCAGCAGCTTCGCCACGAGCAATCAGCCCCAGCATTTT. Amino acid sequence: CASSFATSNQPQHF.

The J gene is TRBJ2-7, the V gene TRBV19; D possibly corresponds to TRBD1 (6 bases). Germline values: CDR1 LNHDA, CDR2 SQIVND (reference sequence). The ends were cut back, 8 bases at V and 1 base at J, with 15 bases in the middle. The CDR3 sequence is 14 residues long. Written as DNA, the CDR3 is TGTGCCAGTTTCTTTAACAGGGTTTCCTACGAGCAGTACTTC. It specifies CASFFNRVSYEQYF.

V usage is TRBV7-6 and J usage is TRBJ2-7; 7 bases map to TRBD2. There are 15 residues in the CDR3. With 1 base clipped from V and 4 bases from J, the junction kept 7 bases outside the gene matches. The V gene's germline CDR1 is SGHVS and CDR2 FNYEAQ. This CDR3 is CASSLEPVAGYEQYF. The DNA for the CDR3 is TGTGCCAGCAGCTTAGAACCGGTAGCGGGTTACGAGCAGTACTTC.

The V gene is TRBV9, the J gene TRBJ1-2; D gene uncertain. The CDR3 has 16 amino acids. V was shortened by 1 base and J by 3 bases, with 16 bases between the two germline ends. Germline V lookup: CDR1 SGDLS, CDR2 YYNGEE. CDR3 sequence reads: CASSVPLTGVDYGYTF. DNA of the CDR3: TGTGCCAGCAGCGTACCTCTAACCGGAGTGGACTATGGCTACACCTTC.

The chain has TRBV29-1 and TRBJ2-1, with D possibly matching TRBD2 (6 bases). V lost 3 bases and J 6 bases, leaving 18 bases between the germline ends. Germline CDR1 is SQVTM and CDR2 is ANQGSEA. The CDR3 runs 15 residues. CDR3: CSVEGGKRTGNEQFF. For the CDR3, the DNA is TGCAGCGTTGAGGGCGGGAAGAGGACGGGCAATGAGCAGTTCTTC.

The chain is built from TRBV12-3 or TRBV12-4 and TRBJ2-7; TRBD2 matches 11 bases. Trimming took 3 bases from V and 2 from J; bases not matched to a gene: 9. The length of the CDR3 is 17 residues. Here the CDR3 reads CASSFSLASGRTYEQYF. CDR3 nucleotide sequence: TGTGCCAGCAGTTTTAGTTTGGCTAGCGGGAGGACCTACGAGCAGTACTTC.